This T cell receptor beta chain derives from a study of blood T cells in healthy people across ages. Study-wide results and limits: Naive T cell percentage and TCR beta diversity correlated strongly.

This clonotype was counted many times. The antigen remains undetermined. Germline-derived CDR1 and CDR2 are MNHEY and SVGEGT. Unmatched junction bases numbered 11, after V lost 2 bases and J lost 4 bases. The CDR3 sequence is 17 residues long. Next came a second PCR, run for roughly 6 to 11 cycles, which used a sample-barcoded 5' primer along with a J-beta primer mix. A single record per CDR3 protein comes from TCRdb applying MiXCR to the 5' RACE reads. The sample has about 700,000 distinct CDR3 sequences, roughly 30% seen once. This clonotype originated in a woman over 75 in good health. This rearrangement joins TRBV6-2 or TRBV6-3 to TRBJ2-1; 7 bases align to TRBD1. The specimen was blood. The CDR3: CASSYLKGGPRYNEQFF. Written as DNA, the CDR3 is TGTGCCAGCAGTTACCTCAAAGGGGGCCCGCGATACAATGAGCAGTTCTTC.